This T cell receptor (beta chain) was sequenced during a study of PD-1 blockade in classical Hodgkin lymphoma. Study-wide results and limits: Lower baseline TCR diversity was reported for newly diagnosed patients than for healthy donors. While CD8+ TCR diversity did not rise significantly by C4D1, CD4+ TCR diversity did.

TCRdb's table, derived via immunoSEQ multiplex PCR, lists solely in-frame clones and lacks some. The sample lists some 58,000 clones; over 85% were seen once. As concerns this clone: The antigen remains unidentified.

V shed 5 bases and J 2 bases; nucleotides not matched to a gene: 3. Germline V gene lookup returns CDR1 SGHNT and CDR2 YENEEA. This CDR3 is built from 14 residues. The sample's time point: cycle 4 day 1 (C4D1), after less than seven weeks of nivolumab. Each patient experienced a relapse that followed autologous stem cell transplantation, and brentuximab vedotin exposure varied. Complete response, partial response or progressive disease was recorded as best response. The receptor was isolated from a human donor with classical Hodgkin lymphoma. The chain combines TRBV11-3 with TRBJ2-7; 10 bases match TRBD1. Sample: peripheral blood mononuclear cells (PBMCs), taken before the fourth cycle of nivolumab. The CDR3 DNA is TGTGCCAGCAGCCAAGGACAGGGGGCCTACGAGCAGTACTTC. This codes for CASSQGQGAYEQYF.